The clone carrying this T cell receptor (beta chain) was counted between two and nine times. Its target is not known. Germline assignment: CDR1 SGHRS and CDR2 YFSETQ. The CDR3 has 15 residues. Deletions cut 1 base from V and 0 bases from J, with 7 bases between. The sample comes from a study of blood T cells in healthy people across ages. Study findings and constraints: It was held that the diversity estimates obtained from one million T cells were underestimates.

Donors ranged from about 6 to 95 years old and were healthy Caucasians in Russia. The study isolated at least 6.5 million PBMCs from each sample. Each sample provided at least 6 micrograms of extracted total RNA. The second PCR ran about 6 to 12 cycles with a sample-barcoded 5' primer and J-beta primers. TCRdb analysed the 5' RACE reads with MiXCR anew, one entry per CDR3 protein. Found here are hundreds of thousands of distinct CDR3 sequences, more than 20% of them singletons; the top ten hold 3% to 4.5%. The V call is TRBV5-1, the J call TRBJ2-2; a possible D gene is TRBD2 (5 bases). This receptor was identified in a man in his sixties or seventies in good health. Material: blood. CDR3 sequence (DNA): TGCGCCAGCAGCTTGCCTAGCCCGAACACCGGGGAGCTGTTTTTT. Translating it yields CASSLPSPNTGELFF.